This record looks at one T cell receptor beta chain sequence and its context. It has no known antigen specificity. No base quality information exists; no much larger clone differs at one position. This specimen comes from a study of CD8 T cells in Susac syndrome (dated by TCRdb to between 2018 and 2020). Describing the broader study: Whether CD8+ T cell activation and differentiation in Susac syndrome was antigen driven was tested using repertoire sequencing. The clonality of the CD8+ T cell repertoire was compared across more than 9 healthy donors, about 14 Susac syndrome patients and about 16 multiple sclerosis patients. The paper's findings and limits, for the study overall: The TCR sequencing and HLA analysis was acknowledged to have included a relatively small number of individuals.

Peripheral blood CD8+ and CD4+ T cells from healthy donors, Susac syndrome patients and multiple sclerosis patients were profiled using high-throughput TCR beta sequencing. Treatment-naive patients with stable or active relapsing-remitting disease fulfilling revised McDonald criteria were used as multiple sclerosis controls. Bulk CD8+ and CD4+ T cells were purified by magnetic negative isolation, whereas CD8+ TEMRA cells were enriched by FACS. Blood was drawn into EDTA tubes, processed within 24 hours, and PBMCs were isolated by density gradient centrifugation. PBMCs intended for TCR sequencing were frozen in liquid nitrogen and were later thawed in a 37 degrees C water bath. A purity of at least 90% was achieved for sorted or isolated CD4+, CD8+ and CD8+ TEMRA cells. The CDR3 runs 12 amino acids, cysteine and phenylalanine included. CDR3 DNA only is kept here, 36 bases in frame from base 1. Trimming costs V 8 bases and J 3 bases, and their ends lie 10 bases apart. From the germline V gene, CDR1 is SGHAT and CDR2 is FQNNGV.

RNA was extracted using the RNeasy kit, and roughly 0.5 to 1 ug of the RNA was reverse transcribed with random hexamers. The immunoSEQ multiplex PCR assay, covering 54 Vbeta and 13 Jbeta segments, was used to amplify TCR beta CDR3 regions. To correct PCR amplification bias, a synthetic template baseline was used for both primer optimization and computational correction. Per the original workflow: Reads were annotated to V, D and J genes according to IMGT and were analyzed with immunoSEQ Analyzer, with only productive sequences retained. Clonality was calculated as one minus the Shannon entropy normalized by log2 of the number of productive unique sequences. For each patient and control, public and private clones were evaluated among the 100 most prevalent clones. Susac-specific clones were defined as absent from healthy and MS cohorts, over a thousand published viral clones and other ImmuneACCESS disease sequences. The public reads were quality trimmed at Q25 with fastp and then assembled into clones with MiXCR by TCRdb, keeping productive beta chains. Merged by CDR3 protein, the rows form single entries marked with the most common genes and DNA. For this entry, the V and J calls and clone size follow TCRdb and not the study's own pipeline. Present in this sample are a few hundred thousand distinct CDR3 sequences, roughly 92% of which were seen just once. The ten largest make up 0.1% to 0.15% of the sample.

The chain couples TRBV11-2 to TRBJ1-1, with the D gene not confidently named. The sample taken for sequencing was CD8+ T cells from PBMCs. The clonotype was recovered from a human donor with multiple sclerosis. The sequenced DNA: TGTGCCAGCCACTCGGCGGACACTGAAGCTTTCTTT. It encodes CASHSADTEAFF.